Detailed here is one T cell receptor (beta chain). The antigen is unknown. The data were obtained in a study of T-cell memory formation after mild COVID-19. Study-wide results and caveats: Researchers report contracting CD4+ clones mostly in CM and EM, with CD8+ clones in EMRA.

TCRdb passed the 5' RACE reads through MiXCR, listing each CDR3 protein once. Of roughly 89,000 distinct CDR3 sequences listed, 10% to 15% are singletons. Germline V gives CDR1 LGHNA, CDR2 YSLEER. The V gene lost 0 bases and the J gene lost 4 bases, with 6 bases spanning the gap. The CDR3 sequence is 13 residues long. The sequencing input was PBMCs or a T cell subset sorted from them (not recorded which). This sequence joins TRBV4-3 and TRBJ1-1; D unresolved. The clonotype originates from an adult woman who had mild COVID-19 (a few samples of this study predate the infection). Cell type and time point are not known. CDR3 in amino acids: CASSQDAPTEAFF. CDR3 nucleotide sequence: TGCGCCAGCAGCCAAGATGCCCCCACTGAAGCTTTCTTT.